Below, 11 T cell receptor beta chains from the same sample are listed, as sequenced in a study of control samples from healthy donors and cancer patients. Libraries were prepared by immunoSEQ multiplex PCR; TCRdb keeps only in-frame clonotypes and omits some of them. The sample contains over 110,000 clones, approximately 86% of which appear only once. Specimen: blood. The receptor source for this set is a woman aged 25 to 39 in good health.

The chain links TRBV11-3 to TRBJ2-3; possible D gene TRBD2, 5 bases. V was clipped by 8 bases and J by 3 bases, with 12 bases between them. The CDR3 runs to 13 residues. Germline lookup yields CDR1 SGHNT and CDR2 YENEEA. The CDR3 sequence: CASGTGGTDTQYF. The CDR3 nucleotides are TGTGCCAGCGGAACCGGCGGGACAGATACGCAGTATTTT.

The genes are TRBV18 and TRBJ1-1, with 7 bases fitting TRBD1. Germline V gene lookup returns CDR1 KGHSH and CDR2 LQKENI. The junction had 3 bases not matched to a gene; V was cut back by 4 bases and J by 4 bases. The CDR3 has 13 residues. Here the CDR3 reads CASSRTGGTEAFF. CDR3 nucleotide sequence: TGTGCCAGCTCACGGACAGGCGGCACTGAAGCTTTCTTT.

This chain uses TRBV5-8 with TRBJ2-2, with no clear D. Germline V CDR1 and CDR2: SGHTS, YDEGEE. CDR3 size: 20 residues. Trimming took off 3 bases at V and 6 bases at J, with 30 bases between the two ends. CDR3 loop: CASSWDYREWSPFNAGELFF. The CDR3 DNA follows: TGTGCCAGCAGCTGGGATTATAGGGAATGGTCCCCTTTTAATGCCGGGGAGCTGTTTTTT.

The chain couples TRBV5-4 to TRBJ1-3, with unresolved D. With 4 bases removed from V and 4 bases from J, the gap between germline ends came to 18 bases. The CDR3 extends over 16 amino acids. Germline V gene lookup returns CDR1 SGHNT and CDR2 YYREEE (reference sequence). In nucleotides, the CDR3 is TGTGCCAGCAGCCTGGCCGGTCCGGTCTCGGGAAACACCATATATTTT. Amino acid sequence: CASSLAGPVSGNTIYF.

The count of this clone is one. V and J are TRBV5-1 and TRBJ1-2, with 9 positions matching TRBD1. The CDR3 extends over 15 amino acids. V shed 5 bases and J 5 bases; nucleotides not matched to a gene: 10. The germline gives CDR1 SGHRS, CDR2 YFSETQ. The CDR3 region is CASRPDRQGGYGYTF. CDR3 nucleotide sequence: TGCGCCAGCAGACCCGATCGACAGGGGGGGTATGGCTACACCTTC.

V and J are TRBV6-1 and TRBJ2-4, with D perhaps assigned TRBD1 or TRBD2 (6 bases each). V was clipped by 2 bases and J by 8 bases, with 13 bases between them. The CDR3 sequence is 14 residues long. Germline V CDR1 and CDR2: MNHNS, SASEGT. The DNA of the CDR3 is TGTGCCAGCAGTGAACCCGGGGGCGGGGACATTCAGTACTTC. Its translation is CASSEPGGGDIQYF.

The chain carries TRBV5-4 and TRBJ1-2; a possible D gene is TRBD1 (5 bases). The V and J ends lost 6 bases and 2 bases respectively, with 14 bases between them. CDR3 length: 14 residues. CDR1 and CDR2 from the germline V gene are SGHNT and YYREEE (reference sequence). DNA for the CDR3: TGTGCCAGCACCCCGGGGCAGTCAAACTATGGCTACACCTTC. Protein product: CASTPGQSNYGYTF.

The CDR3 sequence is CATSGTSGINNEQFF. Written as DNA, the CDR3 is TGTGCCACCAGCGGGACTAGCGGGATAAACAATGAGCAGTTCTTC. The rearrangement uses TRBV15 and TRBJ2-1; 13 nucleotides align to TRBD2. Germline V gene data show CDR1 as LNHNV and CDR2 as YYDKDF (reference sequence). V gave up 5 bases and J gave up 5 bases; unmatched junction bases: 3. This CDR3 contains 15 residues.

This clone was detected only once. V and J are TRBV24-1 and TRBJ2-3; 11 nucleotides agree with TRBD2. V lost 8 bases and J lost 1; bases outside the gene matches: 28. The CDR3 totals 23 residues. The germline V gene has CDR1 KGHDR and CDR2 SFDVKD. The CDR3: CATTEPQGETSGRGYQGTDTQYF. For the CDR3, the DNA is TGTGCCACCACCGAACCCCAGGGCGAAACTAGCGGGAGAGGTTACCAGGGCACAGATACGCAGTATTTT.

Here the CDR3 DNA reads TGTGCCAGCAGTGTCTCATCACAGGGGGGTAATGAAAAACTGTTTTTT. This gives the protein CASSVSSQGGNEKLFF. J is TRBJ1-4 and V is TRBV6-6; 8 bases agree with TRBD1. After removal of 5 bases from V and 4 bases from J, the junction contained 9 bases not matched to a gene. Germline CDR1 and CDR2: MNHNY and SVGAGI (reference sequence). The CDR3 has 16 amino acids.

The V call is TRBV6-1, the J call TRBJ1-2; D remains unclear. Germline CDR1 reads MNHNS; CDR2 reads SASEGT. V was pared by 3 bases and J by 4 bases, with 12 bases between. The CDR3 loop spans 14 amino acids. The CDR3 DNA reads TGTGCCAGCAGTGATTCCTCCCCTCCCTATGGCTACACCTTC. Translating it yields CASSDSSPPYGYTF.